This T cell receptor (beta chain) was profiled in a study of neurological immune-mediated disorders. Study background: For the approximately 35 multiple sclerosis patients, the disease was relapsing-remitting in some 31 and secondary progressive in 3.

The team produced cDNA through 5'RACE using 10-nucleotide random UMIs. Every sequencing run returned over 170 million TCR-beta sequences, which were derived from 15-18 subjects. MiXCR, run by TCRdb on the 5' RACE reads, gives a single entry per CDR3 protein. This sample carries 24,000 or so distinct CDR3 sequences, more than 2% of them seen once, and the ten largest clones take 2% to 2.5%. In its sample, this clonotype was seen many times. The antigen remains unidentified. Germline V CDR1 and CDR2: DFQATT, SNEGSKA (reference sequence). The CDR3 contains 12 residues. V was shortened by 5 bases and J by 4 bases, with 11 bases between the two germline ends. Overall study results and limits: The highest TCR clonal expansion occurred in HTLV-1-associated myelopathy; multiple sclerosis fell below healthy controls.

The TCR comes from a woman aged 45-65 years with multiple sclerosis. The chain links TRBV20-1 to TRBJ1-2; possibly TRBD1 for D (6 bases). Input material: PBMCs. CDR3 sequence (DNA): TGCAGTGCTTGGCAGGGGACCTATGGCTACACCTTC. It specifies CSAWQGTYGYTF.